The clone carrying this T cell receptor beta chain has at least ten counts. The antigen is undetermined. Amplification of TCR beta CDR3 regions was performed using RNA transcripts as template. First-round RT-PCR targeting the TCR CDR3 was performed with the HTBI primer set. TCRdb reanalysed the multiplex PCR reads using MiXCR and keeps one entry per CDR3 protein. The sample holds about 640,000 distinct CDR3 sequences, about 15% seen once. V was clipped by 5 bases and J by 2 bases; unmatched bases: 3. The CDR3 has 16 residues. This sample was included in a study of T cells in Graves' hyperthyroidism and ophthalmopathy. The study's findings and limits: Ophthalmopathy stood apart from stable hyperthyroidism in a 13 V-J model. The model identified upcoming ophthalmopathy a median approximately 6.4 months ahead of onset. Most thyroid clonotypes that were expanded above 0.001 also turned up in blood.

Diagnosing involved the use of clinical symptoms, serum thyroxine and TRAb, thyroid ultrasound and orbital computed tomography. This sequence joins TRBV12-3 or TRBV12-4 and TRBJ2-5; 15 nucleotides line up with TRBD2. The sample comprised blood. This sequence was found in a woman in her fifties or sixties with Graves' ophthalmopathy. The CDR3: CASSRGLAGGQETQYF. The CDR3 region has the DNA TGTGCCAGCAGTAGGGGACTAGCGGGAGGACAAGAGACCCAGTACTTC.